This T cell receptor (beta chain) was captured by sequencing in a study of shared clonotypes between healthy human individuals. Authors' analysis steps: ImmunoSEQ only sent back junction sequences with no quality scores, so filtering was done differently. The protocol was immunoSEQ multiplex PCR, while the TCRdb copy is restricted to in-frame clones and leaves out a portion. The V and J calls and clone size were taken over from that table, and D and trimming were inferred from the DNA. The sample has 85,000 to 100,000 clones, 67% seen once. CD8 memory was a combination that joined CD45RO+ cells with CCR7-negative CD45RA+ TemRA cells. The clonotype was recovered from a man in his thirties or forties in good health. Sequencing used memory CD8+ T cells sorted from blood. As to subset: CD45RO+ cells pooled with CCR7-negative TemRA cells.

The DNA for the CDR3 is TGTGCCAGCAGTTACTCTAGCGGGTCTTACTACGAGCAGTACTTC. Translation gives CASSYSSGSYYEQYF. The rearrangement joins TRBV6-5 to TRBJ2-7; TRBD2 matches at 7 bases. This CDR3 is built from 15 residues. Germline CDR1 is MNHEY and CDR2 is SVGAGI. V trimming: 0 bases; J trimming: 3 bases; junction bases outside the gene matches: 5.